This T cell receptor beta chain was identified in a study of a mutant IDH1 vaccine in newly diagnosed glioma (dated by TCRdb to the early 2020s). For context, the study as a whole: Patients were given eight vaccinations, in weeks 1, 3, 5, 7, 11, 15, 19 and 23, which matched visits V03 through V10. Vaccination was initiated 4-6 weeks after radiotherapy alone, or concurrently with temozolomide cycles in the chemotherapy-containing groups. The roughly 30 treated patients were approximately 62% male and around 40% female, with a mean age of around 40 years. Prior to enrollment, patients had been given standard therapy consisting of radiotherapy alone, temozolomide alone, or radiochemotherapy with temozolomide, with the combination given to most patients. Six visits were used for peripheral blood collection: V03 (baseline), V05, V07, V10, V12 and V13. Longitudinal TCRB deep sequencing was done for 25 to 30 treated patients, wherever samples were available for exploratory analyses. The paper's findings and limits, for the study overall: Vaccine-induced immune responses across multiple MHC alleles were detected in about 93% of patients. Selection of PBMC samples for TCRB deep sequencing was based on availability. Changes in the top peripheral T cell clonotypes picked up by TCRB sequencing did not appear to be linked to pseudoprogression. The authors noted that analyses of patient blood samples could not be reproduced because of sample limitations.

Compared with germline, V lacks 6 bases and J lacks 5 bases; bases without a gene match: 3. Including cysteine and phenylalanine, the CDR3 has 11 amino acids. The sequence is cut down to CDR3 DNA, 33 bases in frame from base 1. The germline V gene (reference sequence) yields DFQATT for CDR1 and SNEGSKA for CDR2. About this clone itself: Its cognate antigen has yet to be identified. The sample holds no much larger clone one base away, and base qualities are not on file.

Preparation of the library involved the immunoSEQ multiplex PCR assay. Rearranged TCR beta chain sequences were amplified using the hsTCRB Kit according to the manufacturer's protocol. Sequencing of TCRB libraries was carried out on an Illumina MiSeq. Per the original workflow: The kit vendor's proprietary platform handled demultiplexing, trimming and gene mapping. TCRdb limited this immuneACCESS table to in-frame rearrangements with V and J called. A share of clones is missing; checked studies link under half to unresolved V genes, and the rest is unexplained. The V and J calls and clone size were taken over from that table, and D and trimming were inferred from the DNA. A total of approximately 32,000 clones appear in this sample, around 58% of them only once. The top ten clonotypes cover 11% of the sample. The sample's time point label, decoded: week 5, during vaccination. Every vaccine dose consisted of 300 ug of a 20-mer mutant IDH1 peptide in Montanide, administered subcutaneously together with topical imiquimod. Donors had newly diagnosed WHO grade 3 or 4 IDH1-mutant astrocytomas with loss of nuclear ATRX. The samples were drawn from NOA16, a multicentre, single-arm, open-label phase I trial in Germany that tested a mutant IDH1 peptide vaccine in humans for the first time. Genomic DNA for TCRB sequencing was extracted from EDTA blood using the DNeasy Blood and Tissue Kit.

This TCR was sampled from a woman aged 18-29 years with glioma. This receptor chain uses TRBV20-1 and TRBJ2-7, with 8 junctional bases fitting TRBD1. The sequencing here drew on PBMCs, taken from a glioma patient whose treatment included an IDH1 peptide vaccine. This receptor has the CDR3 CSAGQGHEQYF. The nucleotides are TGCAGTGCAGGACAGGGCCACGAGCAGTACTTC.